This T cell receptor (beta chain) was found in a study of molecular identifiers for immune sequencing clone quantification. Previously published methods and listed TCR primers were used for the bulk TCR libraries. MiXCR, run by TCRdb on the PCR reads, gives a single entry per CDR3 protein. The table has about 53,000 distinct CDR3 sequences, roughly a third seen once. The CDR3 is 15 residues long. The germline V gene has CDR1 SGHTA and CDR2 FQGNSA. Libraries of naive CD8 T cells were made from roughly 18,000 to 920,000 sorted cells. They used 10%, 30% or 50% RNA. Worth noting for this clonotype: This could be a read error, since a much larger clone is one nucleotide away.

This TCR was sampled from a human donor in good health. Some libraries in this study had Jurkat cell RNA spiked in. The V gene is TRBV7-2, the J gene TRBJ2-2; possibly TRBD2 for D (5 bases). Source material: naive CD8+ T cells from blood, with Jurkat cell RNA spiked in. Subset meaning: FACS-sorted CD8+CD4-CCR7+CD45RA+ naive T cells. In nucleotides, the CDR3 is TGTGCCAGCCCGCGACTACCTCCGAACACCGGGGAGCTGATTTTT. Residues: CASPRLPPNTGELIF. Variable domain in full (rest from reference TRBV7-2 and TRBJ2-2): GAGVSQSPSNKVTEKGKDVELRCDPISGHTALYWYRQSLGQGLEFLIYFQGNSAPDKSGLPSDRFSAERTGGSVSTLTIQRTQQEDSAVYLCASPRLPPNTGELIFGEGSRLTVL.